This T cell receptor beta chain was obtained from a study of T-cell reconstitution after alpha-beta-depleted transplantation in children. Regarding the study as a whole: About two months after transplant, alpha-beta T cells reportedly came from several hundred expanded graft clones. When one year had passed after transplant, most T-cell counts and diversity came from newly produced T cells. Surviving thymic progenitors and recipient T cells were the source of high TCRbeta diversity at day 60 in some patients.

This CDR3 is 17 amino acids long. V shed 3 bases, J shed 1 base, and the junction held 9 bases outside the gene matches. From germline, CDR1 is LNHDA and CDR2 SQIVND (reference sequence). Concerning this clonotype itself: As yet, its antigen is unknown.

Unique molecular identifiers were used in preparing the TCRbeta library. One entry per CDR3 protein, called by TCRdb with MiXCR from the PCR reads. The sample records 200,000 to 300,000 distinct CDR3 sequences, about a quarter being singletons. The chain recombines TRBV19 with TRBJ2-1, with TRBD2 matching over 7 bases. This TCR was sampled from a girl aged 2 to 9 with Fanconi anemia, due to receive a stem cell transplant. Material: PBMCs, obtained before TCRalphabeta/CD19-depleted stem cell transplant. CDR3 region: CASSMTSFPSSYNEQFF. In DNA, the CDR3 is TGTGCCAGTAGTATGACTAGCTTTCCATCTTCCTACAATGAGCAGTTCTTC.